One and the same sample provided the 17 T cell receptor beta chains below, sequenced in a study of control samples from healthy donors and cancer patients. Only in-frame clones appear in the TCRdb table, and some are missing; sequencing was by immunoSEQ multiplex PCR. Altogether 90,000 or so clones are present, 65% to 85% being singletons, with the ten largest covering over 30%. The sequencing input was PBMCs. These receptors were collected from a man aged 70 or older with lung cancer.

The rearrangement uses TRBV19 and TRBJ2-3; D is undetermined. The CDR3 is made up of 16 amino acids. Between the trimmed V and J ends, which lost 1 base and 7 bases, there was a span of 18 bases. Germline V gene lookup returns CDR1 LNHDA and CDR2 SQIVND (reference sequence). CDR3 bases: TGTGCCAGTAGTATAGTTGGTCGGCCGGGCGACTATACGCAGTATTTT. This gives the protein CASSIVGRPGDYTQYF. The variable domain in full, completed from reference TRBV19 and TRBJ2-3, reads DGGITQSPKYLFRKEGQNVTLSCEQNLNHDAMYWYRQDPGQGLRLIYYSQIVNDFQKGDIAEGYSVSREKKESFPLTVTSAQKNPTAFYLCASSIVGRPGDYTQYFGPGTRLTVL.

In DNA, the CDR3 is TGTGCCAGCAAGGAAGGACCAGCGCCTAACTATGGCTACACCTTC. Residues: CASKEGPAPNYGYTF. J is TRBJ1-2 and V is TRBV2, with D unresolved. V lost 7 bases and J lost 0, with 15 bases in between. Germline CDR1 reads SNHLY; CDR2 reads FYNNEI. The CDR3 has 15 amino acids.

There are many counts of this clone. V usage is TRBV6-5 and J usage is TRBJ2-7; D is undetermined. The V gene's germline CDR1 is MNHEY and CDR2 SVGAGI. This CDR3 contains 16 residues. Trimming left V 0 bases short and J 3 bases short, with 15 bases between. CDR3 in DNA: TGTGCCAGCAGTTACTCCGGCGGATATTCCTACTACGAGCAGTACTTC. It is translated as CASSYSGGYSYYEQYF.

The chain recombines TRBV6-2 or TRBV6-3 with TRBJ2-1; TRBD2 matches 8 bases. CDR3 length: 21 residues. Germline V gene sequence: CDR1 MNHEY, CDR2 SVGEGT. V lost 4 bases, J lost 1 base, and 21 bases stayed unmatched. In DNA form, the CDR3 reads TGTGCCAGCAGTTCACCCATATTCGGGCGGGGGGCCCCCCGTTCCTACAATGAGCAGTTCTTC. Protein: CASSSPIFGRGAPRSYNEQFF.

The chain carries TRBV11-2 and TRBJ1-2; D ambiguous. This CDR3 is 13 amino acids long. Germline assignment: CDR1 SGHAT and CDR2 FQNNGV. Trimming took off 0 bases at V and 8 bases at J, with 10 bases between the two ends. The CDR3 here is CASSLDRVAGYTF. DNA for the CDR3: TGTGCCAGCAGCTTAGATCGGGTTGCGGGCTACACCTTC.

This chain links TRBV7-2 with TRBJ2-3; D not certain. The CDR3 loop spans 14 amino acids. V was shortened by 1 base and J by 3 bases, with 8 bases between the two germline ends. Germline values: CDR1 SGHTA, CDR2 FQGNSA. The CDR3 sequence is CASSLVGLTDTQYF. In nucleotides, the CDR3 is TGTGCCAGCAGCTTAGTGGGCCTAACAGATACGCAGTATTTT.

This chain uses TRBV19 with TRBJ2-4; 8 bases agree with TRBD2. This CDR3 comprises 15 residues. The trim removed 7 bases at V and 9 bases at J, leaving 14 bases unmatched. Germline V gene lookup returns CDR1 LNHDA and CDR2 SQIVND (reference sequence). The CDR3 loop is CASTEYGSRGGIQYF. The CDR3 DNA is TGTGCCAGTACCGAATATGGCAGTCGGGGGGGCATTCAGTACTTC. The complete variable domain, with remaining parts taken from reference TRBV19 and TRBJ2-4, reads DGGITQSPKYLFRKEGQNVTLSCEQNLNHDAMYWYRQDPGQGLRLIYYSQIVNDFQKGDIAEGYSVSREKKESFPLTVTSAQKNPTAFYLCASTEYGSRGGIQYFGAGTRLSVL.

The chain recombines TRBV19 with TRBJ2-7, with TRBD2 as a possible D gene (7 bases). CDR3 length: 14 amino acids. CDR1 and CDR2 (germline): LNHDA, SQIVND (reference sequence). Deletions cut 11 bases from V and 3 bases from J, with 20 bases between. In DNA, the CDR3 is TGTGCCGCTAGTCGGTGGGAGGGGGACTACGAGCAGTACTTC. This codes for CAASRWEGDYEQYF.

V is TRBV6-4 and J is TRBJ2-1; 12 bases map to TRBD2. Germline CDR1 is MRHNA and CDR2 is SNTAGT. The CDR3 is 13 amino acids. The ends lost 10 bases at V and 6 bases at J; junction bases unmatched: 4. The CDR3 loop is CATAGLAGNEQFF. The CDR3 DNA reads TGTGCCACCGCGGGACTAGCGGGCAATGAGCAGTTCTTC.

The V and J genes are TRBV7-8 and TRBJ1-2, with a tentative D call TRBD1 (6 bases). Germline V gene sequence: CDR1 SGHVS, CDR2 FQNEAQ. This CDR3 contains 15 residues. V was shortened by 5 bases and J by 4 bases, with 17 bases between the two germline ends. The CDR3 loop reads CASSNSVGGLYGYTF. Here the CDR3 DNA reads TGTGCCAGCAGCAACTCAGTCGGGGGGCTCTATGGCTACACCTTC.

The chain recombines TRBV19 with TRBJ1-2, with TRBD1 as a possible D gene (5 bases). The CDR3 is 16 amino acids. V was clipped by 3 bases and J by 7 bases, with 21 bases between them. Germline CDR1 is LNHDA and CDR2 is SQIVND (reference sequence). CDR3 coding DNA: TGTGCCAGTAGTATGTTCGCATTGGGGGTGGGGACTGGCTACACCTTC. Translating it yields CASSMFALGVGTGYTF.

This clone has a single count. The CDR3 DNA is TGTGCCAGCAGTGGGCGGGGGCCGAGCTCCTACAATGAGCAGTTCTTC. Encoded protein: CASSGRGPSSYNEQFF. The chain joins TRBV6-1 to TRBJ2-1; the D gene is possibly TRBD2 (7 bases). From germline, CDR1 is MNHNS and CDR2 SASEGT. V dropped 4 bases and J dropped 0 bases, with 13 bases sitting between them. This CDR3 contains 16 residues.

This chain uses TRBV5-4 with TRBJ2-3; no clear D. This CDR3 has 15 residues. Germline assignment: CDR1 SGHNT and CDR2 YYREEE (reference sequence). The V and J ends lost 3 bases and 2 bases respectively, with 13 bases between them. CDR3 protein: CASSWPRLDTDTQYF. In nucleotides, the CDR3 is TGTGCCAGCAGCTGGCCCAGACTGGACACAGATACGCAGTATTTT.

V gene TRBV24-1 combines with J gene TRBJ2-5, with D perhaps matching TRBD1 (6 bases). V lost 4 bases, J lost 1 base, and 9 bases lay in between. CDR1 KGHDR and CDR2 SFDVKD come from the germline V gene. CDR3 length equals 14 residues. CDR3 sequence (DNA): TGTGCCACCAGTGAGGCAGGGGTCCAAGAGACCCAGTACTTC. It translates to CATSEAGVQETQYF.

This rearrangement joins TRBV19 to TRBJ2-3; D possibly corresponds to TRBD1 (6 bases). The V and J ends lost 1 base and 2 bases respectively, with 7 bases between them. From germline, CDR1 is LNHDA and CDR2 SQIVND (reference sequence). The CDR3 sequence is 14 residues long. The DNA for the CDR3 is TGTGCCAGTAGTATAGCGGGACACACAGATACGCAGTATTTT. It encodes CASSIAGHTDTQYF.

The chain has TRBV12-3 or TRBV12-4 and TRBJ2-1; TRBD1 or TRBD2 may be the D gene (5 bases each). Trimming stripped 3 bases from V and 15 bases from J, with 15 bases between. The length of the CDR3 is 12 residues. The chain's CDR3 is CASSFWGGQGFF. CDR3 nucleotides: TGTGCCAGCAGTTTTTGGGGCGGGCAGGGGTTCTTC.

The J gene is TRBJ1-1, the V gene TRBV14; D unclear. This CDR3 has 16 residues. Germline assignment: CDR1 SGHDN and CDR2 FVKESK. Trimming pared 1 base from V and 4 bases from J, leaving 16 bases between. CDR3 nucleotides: TGTGCCAGCAGCCAAGTATCCCTAAAGTTAGGCACTGAAGCTTTCTTT. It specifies CASSQVSLKLGTEAFF.